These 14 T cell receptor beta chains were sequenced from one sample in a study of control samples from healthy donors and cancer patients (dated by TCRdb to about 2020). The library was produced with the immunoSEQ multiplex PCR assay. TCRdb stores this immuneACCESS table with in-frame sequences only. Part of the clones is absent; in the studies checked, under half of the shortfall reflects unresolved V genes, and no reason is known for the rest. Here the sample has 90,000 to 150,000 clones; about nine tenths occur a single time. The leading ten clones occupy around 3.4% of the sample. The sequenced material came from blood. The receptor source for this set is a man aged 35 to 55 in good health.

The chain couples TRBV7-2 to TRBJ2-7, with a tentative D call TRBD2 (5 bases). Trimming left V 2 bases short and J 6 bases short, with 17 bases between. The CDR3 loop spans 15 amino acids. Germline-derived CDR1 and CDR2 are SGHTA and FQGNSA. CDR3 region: CASSLQHGVGSEQYF. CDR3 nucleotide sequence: TGTGCCAGCAGCTTACAACACGGCGTTGGGAGCGAGCAGTACTTC.

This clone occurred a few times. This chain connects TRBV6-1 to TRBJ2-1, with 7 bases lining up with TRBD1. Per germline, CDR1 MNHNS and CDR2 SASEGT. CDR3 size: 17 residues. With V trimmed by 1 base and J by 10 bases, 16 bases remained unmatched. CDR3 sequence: CASSEGGRGGAALEQFF. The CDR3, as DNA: TGTGCCAGCAGTGAAGGGGGTCGAGGGGGCGCGGCCCTGGAGCAGTTCTTC.

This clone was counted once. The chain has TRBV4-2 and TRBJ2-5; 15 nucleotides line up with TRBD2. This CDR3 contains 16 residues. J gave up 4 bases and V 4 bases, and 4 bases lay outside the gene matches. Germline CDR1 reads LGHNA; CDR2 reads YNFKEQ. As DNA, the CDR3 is TGTGCCAGCAGCCCCCGGACTAGCGGGGGGGGAGAGACCCAGTACTTC. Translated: CASSPRTSGGGETQYF.

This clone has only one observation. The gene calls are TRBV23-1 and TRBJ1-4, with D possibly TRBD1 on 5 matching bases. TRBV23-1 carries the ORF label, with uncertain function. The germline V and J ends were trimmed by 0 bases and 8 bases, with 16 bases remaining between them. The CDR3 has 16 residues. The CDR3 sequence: CASSQSCRQGGEKLFF. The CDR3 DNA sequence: TGCGCCAGCAGTCAATCGTGTCGGCAGGGAGGGGAAAAACTGTTTTTT.

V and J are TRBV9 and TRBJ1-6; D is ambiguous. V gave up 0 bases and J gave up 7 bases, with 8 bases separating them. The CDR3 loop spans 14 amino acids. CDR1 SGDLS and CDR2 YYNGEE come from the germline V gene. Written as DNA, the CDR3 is TGTGCCAGCAGCGTAGGGGTTGAGAATTCACCCCTCCACTTT. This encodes CASSVGVENSPLHF.

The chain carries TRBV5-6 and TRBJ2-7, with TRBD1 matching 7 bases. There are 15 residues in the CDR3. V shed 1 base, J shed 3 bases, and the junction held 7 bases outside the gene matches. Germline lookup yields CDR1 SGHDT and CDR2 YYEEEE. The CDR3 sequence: CASSLYGTVLYEQYF. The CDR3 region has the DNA TGTGCCAGCAGCTTGTATGGGACAGTTCTCTACGAGCAGTACTTC.

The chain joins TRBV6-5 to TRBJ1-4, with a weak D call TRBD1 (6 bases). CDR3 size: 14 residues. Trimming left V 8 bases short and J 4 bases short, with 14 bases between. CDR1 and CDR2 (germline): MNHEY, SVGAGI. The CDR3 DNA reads TGTGCCAGCGTTTGGGGACATGGTAATGAAAAACTGTTTTTT. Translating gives CASVWGHGNEKLFF.

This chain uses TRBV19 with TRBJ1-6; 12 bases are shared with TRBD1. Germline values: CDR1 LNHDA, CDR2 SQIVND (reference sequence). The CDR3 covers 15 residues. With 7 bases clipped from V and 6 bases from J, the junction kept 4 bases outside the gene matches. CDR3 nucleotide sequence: TGTGCCAGTAACCCGGGACAGGGGGCTAATTCACCCCTCCACTTT. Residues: CASNPGQGANSPLHF.

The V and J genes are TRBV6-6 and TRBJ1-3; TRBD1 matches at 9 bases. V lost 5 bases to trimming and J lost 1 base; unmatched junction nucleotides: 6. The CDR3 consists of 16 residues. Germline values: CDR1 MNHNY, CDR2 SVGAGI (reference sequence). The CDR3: CASSRTGGASGNTIYF. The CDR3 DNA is TGTGCCAGCAGTAGAACAGGGGGCGCTTCTGGAAACACCATATATTTT.

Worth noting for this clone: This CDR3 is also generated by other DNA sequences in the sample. The CDR3 nucleotides read TGTGCCAGCAGTGAAGCCGGGGCCGGAAACACCATATATTTT. Translation: CASSEAGAGNTIYF. The chain recombines TRBV25-1 with TRBJ1-3; weak D call: TRBD1 (5 bases). The CDR3 covers 14 residues. V lost 2 bases, J lost 4 bases, and 9 bases lay in between. CDR1 and CDR2 (germline): MGHDK, SYGVNS.

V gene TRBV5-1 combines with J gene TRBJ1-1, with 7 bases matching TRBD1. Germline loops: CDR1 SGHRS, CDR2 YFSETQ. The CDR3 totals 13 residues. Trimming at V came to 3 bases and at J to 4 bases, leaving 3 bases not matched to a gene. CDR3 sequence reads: CASSWDSPTEAFF. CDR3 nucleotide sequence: TGCGCCAGCAGCTGGGACAGCCCCACTGAAGCTTTCTTT. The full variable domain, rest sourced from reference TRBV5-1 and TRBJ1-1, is KAGVTQTPRYLIKTRGQQVTLSCSPISGHRSVSWYQQTPGQGLQFLFEYFSETQRNKGNFPGRFSGRQFSNSRSEMNVSTLELGDSALYLCASSWDSPTEAFFGQGTRLTVV.

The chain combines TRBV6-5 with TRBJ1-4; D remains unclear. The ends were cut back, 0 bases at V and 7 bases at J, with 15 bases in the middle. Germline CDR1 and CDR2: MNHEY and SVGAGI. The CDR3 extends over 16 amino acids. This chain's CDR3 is CASSYSPSGSFEKLFF. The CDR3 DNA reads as TGTGCCAGCAGTTACTCTCCCTCAGGATCGTTTGAAAAACTGTTTTTT.

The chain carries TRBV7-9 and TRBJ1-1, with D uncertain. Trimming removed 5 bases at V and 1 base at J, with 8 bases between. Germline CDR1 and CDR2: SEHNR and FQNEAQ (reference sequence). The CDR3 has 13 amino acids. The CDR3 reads CASSPPRNTEAFF. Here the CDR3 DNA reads TGTGCCAGCAGCCCACCACGGAACACTGAAGCTTTCTTT.

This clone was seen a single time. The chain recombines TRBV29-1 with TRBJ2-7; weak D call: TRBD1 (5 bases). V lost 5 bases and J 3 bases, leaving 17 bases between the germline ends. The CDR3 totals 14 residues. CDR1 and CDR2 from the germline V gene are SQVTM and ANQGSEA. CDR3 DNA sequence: TGCAGCGTTACCACAGGAAGAATAAGCTACGAGCAGTACTTC. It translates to CSVTTGRISYEQYF.